The TCR beta chain under discussion was sequenced for a study of multiple sclerosis patients with progressive multifocal leukoencephalopathy. Comment on this clone: Its matching antigen is unknown.

Broader study findings: In most PML patients, TRB repertoires appeared less diverse by entropy. Whether JC virus or general immunocompromise explains the findings remained unclear.

The germline V gene has CDR1 SEHNR and CDR2 FQNEAQ (reference sequence). This CDR3 comprises 14 residues. The V and J ends lost 5 bases and 4 bases, in that order; junction bases with no gene match: 7. Clones were read by immunoSEQ multiplex PCR, and TCRdb kept only the in-frame ones, dropping some. The sample contains 25,000 to 35,000 clones, roughly 91% of which appear only once. The time point was: about 6 months of natalizumab therapy. All PML patients were female, and all patients had earlier interferon beta. Samples T1 and T2 were drawn at 6 and 12 months of therapy, respectively. Sequences were derived from PBMCs, sampled from a patient treated with natalizumab. The chain combines TRBV7-9 with TRBJ1-2; 7 nucleotides agree with TRBD1. This TCR derives from a human donor with multiple sclerosis. The CDR3 DNA is TGTGCCAGCAGCCTCGACAGGGATGGCTATGGCTACACCTTC. Amino acid sequence: CASSLDRDGYGYTF.